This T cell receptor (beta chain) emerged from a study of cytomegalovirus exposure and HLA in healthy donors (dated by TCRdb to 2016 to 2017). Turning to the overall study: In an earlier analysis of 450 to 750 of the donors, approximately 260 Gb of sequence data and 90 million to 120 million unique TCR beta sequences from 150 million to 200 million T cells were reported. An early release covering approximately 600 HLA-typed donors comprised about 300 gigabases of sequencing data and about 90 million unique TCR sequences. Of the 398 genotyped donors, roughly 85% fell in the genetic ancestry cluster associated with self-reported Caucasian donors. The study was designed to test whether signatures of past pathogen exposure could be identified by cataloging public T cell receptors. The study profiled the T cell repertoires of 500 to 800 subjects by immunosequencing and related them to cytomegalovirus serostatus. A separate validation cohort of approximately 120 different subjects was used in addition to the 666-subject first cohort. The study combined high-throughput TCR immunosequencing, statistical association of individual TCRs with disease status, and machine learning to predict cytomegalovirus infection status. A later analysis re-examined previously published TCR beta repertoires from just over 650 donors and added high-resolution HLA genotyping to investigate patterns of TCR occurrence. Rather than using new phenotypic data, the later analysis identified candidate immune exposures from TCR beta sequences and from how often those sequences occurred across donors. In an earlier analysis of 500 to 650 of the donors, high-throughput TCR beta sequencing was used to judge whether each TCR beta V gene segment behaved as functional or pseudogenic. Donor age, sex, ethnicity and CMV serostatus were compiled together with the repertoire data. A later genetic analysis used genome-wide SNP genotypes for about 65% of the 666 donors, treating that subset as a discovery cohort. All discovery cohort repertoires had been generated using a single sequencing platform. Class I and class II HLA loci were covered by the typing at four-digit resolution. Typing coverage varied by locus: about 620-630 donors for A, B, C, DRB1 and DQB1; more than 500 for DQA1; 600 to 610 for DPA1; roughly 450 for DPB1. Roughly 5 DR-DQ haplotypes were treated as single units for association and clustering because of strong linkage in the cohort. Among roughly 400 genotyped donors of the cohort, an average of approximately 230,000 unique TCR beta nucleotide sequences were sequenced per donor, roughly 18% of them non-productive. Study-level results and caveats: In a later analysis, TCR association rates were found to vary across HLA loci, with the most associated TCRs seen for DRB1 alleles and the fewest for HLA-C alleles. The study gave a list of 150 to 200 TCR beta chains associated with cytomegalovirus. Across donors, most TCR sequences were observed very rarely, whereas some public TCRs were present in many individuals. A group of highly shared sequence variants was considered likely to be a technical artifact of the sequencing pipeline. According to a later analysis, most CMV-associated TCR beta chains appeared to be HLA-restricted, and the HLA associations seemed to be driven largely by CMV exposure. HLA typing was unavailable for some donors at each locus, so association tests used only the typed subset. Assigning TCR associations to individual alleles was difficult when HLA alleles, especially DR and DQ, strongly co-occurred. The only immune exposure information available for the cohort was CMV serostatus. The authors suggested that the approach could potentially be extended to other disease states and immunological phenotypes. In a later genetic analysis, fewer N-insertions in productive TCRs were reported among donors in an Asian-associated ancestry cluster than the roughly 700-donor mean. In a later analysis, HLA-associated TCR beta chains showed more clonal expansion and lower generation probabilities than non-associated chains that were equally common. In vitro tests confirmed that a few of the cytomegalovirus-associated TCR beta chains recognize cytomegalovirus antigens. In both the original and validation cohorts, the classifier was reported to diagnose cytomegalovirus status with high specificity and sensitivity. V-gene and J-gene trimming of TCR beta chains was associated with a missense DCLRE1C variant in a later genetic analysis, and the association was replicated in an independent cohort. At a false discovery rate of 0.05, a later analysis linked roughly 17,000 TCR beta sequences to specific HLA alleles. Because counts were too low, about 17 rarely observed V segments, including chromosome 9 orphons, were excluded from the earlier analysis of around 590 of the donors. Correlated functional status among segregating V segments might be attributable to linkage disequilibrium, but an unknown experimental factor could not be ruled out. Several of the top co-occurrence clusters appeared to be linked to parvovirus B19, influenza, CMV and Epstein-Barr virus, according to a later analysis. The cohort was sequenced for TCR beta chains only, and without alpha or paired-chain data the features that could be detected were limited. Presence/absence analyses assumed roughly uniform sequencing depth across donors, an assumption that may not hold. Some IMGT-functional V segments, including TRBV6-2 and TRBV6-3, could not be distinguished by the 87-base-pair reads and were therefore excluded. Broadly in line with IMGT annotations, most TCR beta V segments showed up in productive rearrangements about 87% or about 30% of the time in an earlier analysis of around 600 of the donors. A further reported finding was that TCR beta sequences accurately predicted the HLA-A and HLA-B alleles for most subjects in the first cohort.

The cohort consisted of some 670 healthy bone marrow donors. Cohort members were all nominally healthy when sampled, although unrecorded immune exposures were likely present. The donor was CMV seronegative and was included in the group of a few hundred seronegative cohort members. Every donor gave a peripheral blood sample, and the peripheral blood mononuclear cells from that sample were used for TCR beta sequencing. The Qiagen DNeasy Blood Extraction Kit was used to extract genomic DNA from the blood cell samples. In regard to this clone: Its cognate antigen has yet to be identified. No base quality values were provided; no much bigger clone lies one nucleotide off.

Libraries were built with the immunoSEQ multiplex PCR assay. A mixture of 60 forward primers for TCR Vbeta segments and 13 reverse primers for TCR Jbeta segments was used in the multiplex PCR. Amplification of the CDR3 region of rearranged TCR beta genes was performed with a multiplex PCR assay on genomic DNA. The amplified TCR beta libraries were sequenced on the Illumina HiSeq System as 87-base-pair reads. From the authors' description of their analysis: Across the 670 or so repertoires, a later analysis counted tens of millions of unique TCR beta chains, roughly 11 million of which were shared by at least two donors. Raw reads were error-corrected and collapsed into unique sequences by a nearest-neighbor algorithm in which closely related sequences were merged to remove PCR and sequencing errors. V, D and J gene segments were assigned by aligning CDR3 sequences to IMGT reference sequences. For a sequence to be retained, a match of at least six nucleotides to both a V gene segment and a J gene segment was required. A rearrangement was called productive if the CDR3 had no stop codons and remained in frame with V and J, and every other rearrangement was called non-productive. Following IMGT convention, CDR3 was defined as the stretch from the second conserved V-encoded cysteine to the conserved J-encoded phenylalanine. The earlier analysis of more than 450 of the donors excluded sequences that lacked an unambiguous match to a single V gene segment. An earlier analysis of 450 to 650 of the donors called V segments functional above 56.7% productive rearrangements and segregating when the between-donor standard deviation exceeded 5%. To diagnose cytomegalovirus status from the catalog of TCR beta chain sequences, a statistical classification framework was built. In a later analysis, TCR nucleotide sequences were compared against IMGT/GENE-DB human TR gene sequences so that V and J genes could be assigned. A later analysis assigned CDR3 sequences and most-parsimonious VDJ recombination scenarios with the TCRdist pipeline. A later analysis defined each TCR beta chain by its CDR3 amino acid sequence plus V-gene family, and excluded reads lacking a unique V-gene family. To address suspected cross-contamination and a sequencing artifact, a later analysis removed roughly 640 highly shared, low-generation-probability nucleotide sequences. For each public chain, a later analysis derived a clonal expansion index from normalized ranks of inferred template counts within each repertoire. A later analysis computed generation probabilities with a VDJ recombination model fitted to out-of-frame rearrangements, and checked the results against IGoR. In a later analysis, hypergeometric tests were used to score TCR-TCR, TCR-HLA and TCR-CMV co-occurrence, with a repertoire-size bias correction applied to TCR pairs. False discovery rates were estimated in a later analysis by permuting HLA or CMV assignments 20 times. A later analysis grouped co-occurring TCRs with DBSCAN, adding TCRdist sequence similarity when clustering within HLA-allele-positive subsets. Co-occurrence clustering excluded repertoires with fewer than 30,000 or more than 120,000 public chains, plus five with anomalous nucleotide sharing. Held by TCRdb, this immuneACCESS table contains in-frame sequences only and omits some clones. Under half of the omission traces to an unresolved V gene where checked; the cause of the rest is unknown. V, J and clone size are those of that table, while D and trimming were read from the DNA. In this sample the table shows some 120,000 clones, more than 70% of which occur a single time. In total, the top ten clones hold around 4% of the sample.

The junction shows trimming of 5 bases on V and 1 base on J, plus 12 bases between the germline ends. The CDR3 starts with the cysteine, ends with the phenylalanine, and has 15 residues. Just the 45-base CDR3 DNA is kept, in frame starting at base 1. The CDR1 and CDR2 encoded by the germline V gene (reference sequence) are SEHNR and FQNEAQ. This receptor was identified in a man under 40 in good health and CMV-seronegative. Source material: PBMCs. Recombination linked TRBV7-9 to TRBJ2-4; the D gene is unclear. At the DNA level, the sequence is TGTGCCAGCAGCCGACCTTCTAGTGCCAAAAACATTCAGTACTTC. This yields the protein CASSRPSSAKNIQYF.